These 13 T cell receptor beta chains share one sample of origin, sequenced in a study of immune characterization of retroperitoneal liposarcoma. TCRdb re-called the PCR reads with MiXCR, one entry per CDR3 protein. The sample lists about 9,200 distinct CDR3 sequences; over 25% were seen once. Material for sequencing was tumor tissue. Source of these receptors: a female donor with retroperitoneal liposarcoma.

The rearrangement uses TRBV4-1 and TRBJ2-7; D may be TRBD2 (5 bases). V was trimmed by 5 bases and J by 2 bases, leaving 10 bases between them. The CDR3 extends over 13 amino acids. Germline CDR1 MGHRA, CDR2 YSYEKL. The CDR3 bases are TGCGCCAGCAGCTCAAGAGGGCCCTACGAGCAGTACTTC. Translated, it gives CASSSRGPYEQYF.

The chain couples TRBV27 to TRBJ2-1, with no clear D. The closer fit of TRBJ2-5 to the DNA end suggests the J call may be wrong. In germline, CDR1 is MNHEY, CDR2 SMNVEV (reference sequence). The CDR3 loop spans 16 amino acids. The chain's CDR3 is CASSLSPDTSSQTQYF. As DNA, the CDR3 is TGTGCCAGCAGTTTATCCCCCGACACATCAAGTCAGACCCAGTACTTC.

Sample share makes this clonotype medium-sized. V and J are TRBV24-1 and TRBJ2-5; D is unclear. This CDR3 has 16 residues. Per the germline V gene, CDR1 is KGHDR and CDR2 is SFDVKD. V was pared by 3 bases and J by 5 bases, with 18 bases between. CDR3 coding DNA: TGTGCCACCAGTGATCGGTTGGGCAGGAGCGCTGAGACCCAGTACTTC. This translates into CATSDRLGRSAETQYF.

This sequence joins TRBV7-3 and TRBJ2-5; 10 positions match TRBD2. V shed 4 bases, J shed 11 bases, and the junction held 19 bases outside the gene matches. CDR1 is SGHTA, CDR2 FQGTGA, per germline. This CDR3 contains 17 residues. The CDR3 DNA is TGTGCCAGCAGCTCGACGTCAGCGGGAGGGGGACGTTATGAGCAGTACTTC. It translates to CASSSTSAGGGRYEQYF.

The chain employs TRBV7-2 and TRBJ2-1; TRBD2 agrees at 7 bases. The germline gives CDR1 SGHTA, CDR2 FQGNSA. The CDR3 has 11 amino acids. The V gene end was trimmed by 6 bases and the J gene end by 10 bases; junction bases not matched to a gene: 3. CDR3 sequence reads: CASRVAGEQFF. Written as DNA, the CDR3 is TGTGCCAGCAGAGTAGCGGGCGAGCAGTTCTTC.

This clonotype is labeled as medium-sized. The V gene is TRBV7-2, the J gene TRBJ2-5, with 9 bases lining up with TRBD1. The CDR3 is 16 residues long. Germline assignment: CDR1 SGHTA and CDR2 FQGNSA. The junction had 9 bases not matched to a gene; V was cut back by 5 bases and J by 2 bases. CDR3 nucleotide sequence: TGTGCCAGCAGCCGGACAGGGGTCCCCCAACAAGAGACCCAGTACTTC. It specifies CASSRTGVPQQETQYF.

This clonotype was counted many times. The chain uses TRBV6-1 and TRBJ2-4, with 7 bases that match TRBD2. Germline V lookup: CDR1 MNHNS, CDR2 SASEGT. Trimming removed 5 bases from V and 1 base from J; junction bases left unmatched: 5. The CDR3 extends over 15 amino acids. This CDR3 is CASSMSGDAKNIQYF. For the CDR3, the DNA is TGTGCCAGCAGTATGAGCGGGGATGCCAAAAACATTCAGTACTTC.

By sample share, this clonotype is medium-sized. The V gene is TRBV7-6, the J gene TRBJ2-1; D is unclear. Gene TRBJ2-7 matches the end of the DNA better, so the J call may be wrong. Germline CDR1 SGHVS, CDR2 FNYEAQ. The CDR3 consists of 16 residues. CDR3 in DNA: TGTGCCAGCAGCCCGGGTGCGAGGAGCTCCTACAATGAGCAGTACTTC. This encodes CASSPGARSSYNEQYF.

This sequence joins TRBV6-5 and TRBJ2-2, with D tentatively TRBD2 (6 bases). Deletions cut 1 base from V and 8 bases from J, with 8 bases between. The CDR3 contains 13 residues. From germline, CDR1 is MNHEY and CDR2 SVGAGI. Here the CDR3 DNA reads TGTGCCAGCAGTTACTATCGGGAGGGGGAGCTGTTTTTT. Its protein is CASSYYREGELFF.

The chain combines TRBV6-1 with TRBJ2-2; the D gene is possibly TRBD2 (5 bases). V was shortened by 6 bases and J by 2 bases, with 10 bases between the two germline ends. CDR1 is MNHNS, CDR2 SASEGT, per germline. There are 14 residues in the CDR3. CDR3 in amino acids: CASRGSYNTGELFF. The CDR3 bases are TGTGCCAGCAGGGGGAGTTATAACACCGGGGAGCTGTTTTTT.

By share of the sample, this clonotype is medium-sized (0.01 to 0.1%). V usage is TRBV6-1 and J usage is TRBJ2-3; 12 positions match TRBD2. CDR1 and CDR2 from the germline V gene are MNHNS and SASEGT. This CDR3 comprises 13 residues. The V and J ends lost 8 bases and 5 bases, in that order; junction bases with no gene match: 2. The CDR3 coding sequence is TGTGCCAGCGAGACTAGCGGGGGAGATACGCAGTATTTT. The encoded protein is CASETSGGDTQYF.

This clonotype was counted many times. The chain carries TRBV11-3 and TRBJ1-2; TRBD1 might be the D (6 bases). With 4 bases removed from V and 5 bases from J, the gap between germline ends came to 14 bases. CDR3 length: 14 residues. The germline V gene has CDR1 SGHNT and CDR2 YENEEA. The CDR3 DNA sequence: TGTGCCAGCAGCTCCCGAACAGGGATTTATGGCTACACCTTC. Protein: CASSSRTGIYGYTF.

This clonotype was seen a few times. This chain links TRBV6-1 with TRBJ1-2, with a possible D match to TRBD1 (5 bases). The CDR3 has 15 amino acids. The ends were cut back, 5 bases at V and 5 bases at J, with 18 bases in the middle. CDR1 and CDR2 (germline): MNHNS, SASEGT. The CDR3 loop is CASSTAGVGTYGYTF. CDR3 nucleotide sequence: TGTGCCAGCAGTACTGCGGGGGTGGGTACTTATGGCTACACCTTC.